This T cell receptor beta chain was found in a study of cytomegalovirus exposure and HLA in healthy donors. Study as a whole: Earlier sequencing of approximately 180 million T cells yielded 90 million to 140 million unique TCR beta sequences.

Points from the study as a whole: Later analysis placed DRB1 highest and HLA-C lowest in TCR association rates, which differed by HLA locus.

On this clone: The antigen is not known.

Use of 60 Vbeta and 13 Jbeta primers characterized the PCR. TCRdb's copy holds only in-frame clones and misses some; the assay was immunoSEQ multiplex PCR. The data hold 200,000 to 250,000 clones, with about 78% observed a single time. Germline values: CDR1 MNHEY, CDR2 SVGAGI. Trimming shortened V by 6 bases and J by 5 bases, and 10 bases separated the two germline ends. This CDR3 is 12 amino acids long. The sequenced material came from PBMCs. The genes are TRBV6-5 and TRBJ1-2; unclear D gene. The sequence was collected from a male donor in good health and CMV-seronegative. Written as DNA, the CDR3 is TGTGCCAGCAGGTCCTCCCAGTATGGCTACACCTTC. Its protein product is CASRSSQYGYTF.